The following is a TCR beta chain sequence with its context. How the authors handled the data: Quantification of nucleated cells was approximated via reference gene primer amplification. Profiled with immunoSEQ multiplex PCR; TCRdb holds only in-frame clones, not every one. That table is the source of V, J and clone size, and D and trimming were worked out from the DNA. The table shows over 95,000 clones, with roughly 85% occurring only once. These data are taken from a study of blood T cell repertoires in COVID-19. For the study at large: The samples span acute and convalescent COVID-19 from the United States, Italy and Spain. From T cells, B-cell-depleted T cells, or PBMCs came the material, which was cDNA or gDNA.

The sample taken for sequencing was peripheral blood. The receptor was derived from a middle-aged man with acute or convalescent COVID-19.

The CDR3 nucleotides read TGCAGCGTTGAACCGTCTTTGTCCGCAGATACGCAGTATTTT. As protein: CSVEPSLSADTQYF. This chain uses TRBV29-1 with TRBJ2-3; unclear D gene. V was trimmed by 2 bases and J by 4 bases, leaving 13 bases between them. CDR1 SQVTM and CDR2 ANQGSEA come from the germline V gene. The CDR3 runs 14 residues.